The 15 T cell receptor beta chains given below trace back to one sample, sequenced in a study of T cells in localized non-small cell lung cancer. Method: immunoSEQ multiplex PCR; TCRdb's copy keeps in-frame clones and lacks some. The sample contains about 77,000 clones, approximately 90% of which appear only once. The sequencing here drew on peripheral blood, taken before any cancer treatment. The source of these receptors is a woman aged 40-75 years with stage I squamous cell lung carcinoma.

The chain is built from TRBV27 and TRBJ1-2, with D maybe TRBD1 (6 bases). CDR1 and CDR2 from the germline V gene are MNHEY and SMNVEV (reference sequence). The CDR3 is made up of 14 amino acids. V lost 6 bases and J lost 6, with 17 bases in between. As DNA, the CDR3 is TGTGCCAGCAGATCCGACGGGACATTAGATGGCTACACCTTC. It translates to CASRSDGTLDGYTF.

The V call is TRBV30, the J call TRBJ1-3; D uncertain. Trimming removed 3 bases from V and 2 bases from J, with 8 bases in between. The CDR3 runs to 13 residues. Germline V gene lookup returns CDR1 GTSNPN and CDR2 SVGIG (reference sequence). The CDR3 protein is CAWRRVAGNTIYF. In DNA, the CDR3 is TGTGCCTGGAGGCGGGTCGCTGGAAACACCATATATTTT.

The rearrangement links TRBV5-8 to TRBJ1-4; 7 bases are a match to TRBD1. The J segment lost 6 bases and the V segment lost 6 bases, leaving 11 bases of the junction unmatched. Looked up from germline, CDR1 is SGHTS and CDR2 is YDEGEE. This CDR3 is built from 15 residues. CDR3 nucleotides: TGTGCCAGCACCCTCCAGACAGGGAAGGATGAAAAACTGTTTTTT. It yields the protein CASTLQTGKDEKLFF.

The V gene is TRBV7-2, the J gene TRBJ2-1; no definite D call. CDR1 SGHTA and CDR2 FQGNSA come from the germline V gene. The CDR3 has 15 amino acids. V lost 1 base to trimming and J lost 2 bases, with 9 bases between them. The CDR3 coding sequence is TGTGCCAGCAGCTTAGGCCCCCCTCCCTACAATGAGCAGTTCTTC. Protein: CASSLGPPPYNEQFF.

CDR3 sequence (DNA): TGTGCCAGCAGCGTAGGCGGGAACCAAGAGACCCAGTACTTC. It encodes CASSVGGNQETQYF. The rearrangement links TRBV9 to TRBJ2-5; TRBD2 is a possible D gene (6 bases). This CDR3 spans 14 amino acids. Germline CDR1 is SGDLS and CDR2 is YYNGEE. Trimming removed 0 bases at V and 0 bases at J, with 6 bases between.

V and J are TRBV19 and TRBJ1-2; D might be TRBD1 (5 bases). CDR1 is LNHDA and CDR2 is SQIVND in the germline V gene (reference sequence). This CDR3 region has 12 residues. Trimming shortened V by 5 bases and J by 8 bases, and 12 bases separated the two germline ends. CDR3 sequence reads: CASSRGSWGYTF. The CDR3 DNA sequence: TGTGCCAGTAGTCGGGGGAGTTGGGGCTACACCTTC.

CDR3 bases: TGTGCCATTCGGGCAGGATCTTCCTCTGGAAACACCATATATTTT. Its protein product is CAIRAGSSSGNTIYF. The V and J genes are TRBV19 and TRBJ1-3; D gene unclear. The germline V gene encodes CDR1 LNHDA and CDR2 SQIVND (reference sequence). This CDR3 is 15 amino acids long. Trimming shortened V by 10 bases and J by 0 bases, and 16 bases separated the two germline ends.

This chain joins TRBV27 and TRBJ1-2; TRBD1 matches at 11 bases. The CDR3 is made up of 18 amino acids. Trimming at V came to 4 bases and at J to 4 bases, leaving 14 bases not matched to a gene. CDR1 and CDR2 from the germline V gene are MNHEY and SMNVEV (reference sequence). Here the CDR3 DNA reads TGTGCCAGCAGTTCAACCTCCGGGACAGGGGGTAATGTCTATGGCTACACCTTC. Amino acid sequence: CASSSTSGTGGNVYGYTF.

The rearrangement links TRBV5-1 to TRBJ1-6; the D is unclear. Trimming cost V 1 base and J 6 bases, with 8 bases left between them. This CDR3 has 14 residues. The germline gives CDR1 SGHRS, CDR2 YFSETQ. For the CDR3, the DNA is TGCGCCAGCAGCTTGAGGCAGCCTAATTCACCCCTCCACTTT. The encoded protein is CASSLRQPNSPLHF.

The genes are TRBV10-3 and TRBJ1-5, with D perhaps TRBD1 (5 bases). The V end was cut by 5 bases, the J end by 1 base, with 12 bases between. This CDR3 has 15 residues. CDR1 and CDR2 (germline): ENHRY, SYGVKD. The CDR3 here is CAISRDGTSNQPQHF. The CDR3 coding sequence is TGTGCCATCAGTAGGGACGGTACAAGCAATCAGCCCCAGCATTTT.

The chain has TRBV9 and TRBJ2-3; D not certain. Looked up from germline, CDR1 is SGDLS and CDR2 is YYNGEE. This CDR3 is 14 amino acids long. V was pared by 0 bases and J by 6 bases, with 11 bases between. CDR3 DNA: TGTGCCAGCAGCGTAGCATCAAATCTGGATACGCAGTATTTT. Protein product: CASSVASNLDTQYF.

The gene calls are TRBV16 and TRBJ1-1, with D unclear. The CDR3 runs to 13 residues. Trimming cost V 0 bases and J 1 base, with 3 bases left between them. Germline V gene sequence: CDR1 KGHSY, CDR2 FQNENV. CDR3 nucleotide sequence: TGTGCCAGCAGCCAATCGAGGAACACTGAAGCTTTCTTT. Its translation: CASSQSRNTEAFF.

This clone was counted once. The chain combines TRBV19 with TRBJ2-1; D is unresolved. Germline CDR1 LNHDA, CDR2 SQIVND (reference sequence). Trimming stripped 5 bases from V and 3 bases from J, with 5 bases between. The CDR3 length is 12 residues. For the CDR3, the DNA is TGTGCCAGTAGTCCTAACTACAATGAGCAGTTCTTC. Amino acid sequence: CASSPNYNEQFF.

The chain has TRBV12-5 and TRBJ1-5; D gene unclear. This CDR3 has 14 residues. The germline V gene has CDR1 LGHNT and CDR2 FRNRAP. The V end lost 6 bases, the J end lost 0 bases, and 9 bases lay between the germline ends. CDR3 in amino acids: CASGEAYSNQPQHF. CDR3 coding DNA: TGTGCTAGTGGGGAGGCCTATAGCAATCAGCCCCAGCATTTT.

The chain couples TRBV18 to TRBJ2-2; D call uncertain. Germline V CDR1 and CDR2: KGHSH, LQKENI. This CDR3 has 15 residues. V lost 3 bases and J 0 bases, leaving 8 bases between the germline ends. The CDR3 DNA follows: TGTGCCAGCTCACCCCCCCAGGCGAACACCGGGGAGCTGTTTTTT. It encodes CASSPPQANTGELFF.